A single sample gave rise to the 11 T cell receptor beta chains below, sequenced in a study of blood T cell repertoires in COVID-19. Repertoires were generated with immunoSEQ multiplex PCR, while TCRdb's copy carries only in-frame clones and drops some. The data contain approximately 31,000 clones, approximately 86% of them seen just once; the ten biggest clones take up just over 5.5%. The sample taken for sequencing was peripheral blood. Source of these receptors: a woman older than 75 with active or convalescent COVID-19.

This rearrangement joins TRBV5-8 to TRBJ1-2, with TRBD1 matching over 7 bases. V shed 4 bases and J 5 bases; nucleotides not matched to a gene: 11. Per the germline V gene, CDR1 is SGHTS and CDR2 is YDEGEE. The CDR3 sequence is 15 residues long. The CDR3 DNA follows: TGTGCCAGCAGCATAACAGGGGACCCAGGGTATGGCTACACCTTC. This codes for CASSITGDPGYGYTF.

Remarks on this clone: One end of the junction does not line up with germline, which may come from a read error. The chain combines TRBV27 with TRBJ2-3, with 7 bases matching TRBD2. Germline lookup yields CDR1 MNHEY and CDR2 SMNVEV (reference sequence). The CDR3 runs 16 residues. As DNA, the CDR3 is TGTGCCAGCAGAGCTTGGGGGGGGAGCGGCACAAATACGCAGTATTTT. Amino acid sequence: CASRAWGGSGTNTQYF.

This sequence joins TRBV28 and TRBJ2-1; D might be TRBD1 (6 bases). V lost 2 bases and J lost 6, with 11 bases in between. The germline V gene has CDR1 MDHEN and CDR2 SYDVKM. The CDR3 has 14 residues. CDR3 in amino acids: CASSLHQGSNEQFF. In DNA, the CDR3 is TGTGCCAGCAGTTTACATCAGGGGAGCAATGAGCAGTTCTTC.

The sample holds a few counts of this clone. V and J are TRBV4-1 and TRBJ2-7, with a weak D call TRBD1 (6 bases). This CDR3 has 14 residues. Germline V gene sequence: CDR1 MGHRA, CDR2 YSYEKL. V lost 4 bases to trimming and J lost 2 bases, with 12 bases between them. This CDR3 reads CASSPQTGTYEQYF. CDR3 DNA: TGCGCCAGCAGCCCTCAGACAGGAACCTACGAGCAGTACTTC.

The rearrangement joins TRBV19 to TRBJ1-4; 7 nucleotides line up with TRBD1. Germline V CDR1 and CDR2: LNHDA, SQIVND (reference sequence). V lost 10 bases, J lost 6 bases, and 8 bases stayed unmatched. CDR3 size: 13 residues. The CDR3 here is CATADRRDEKLFF. DNA for the CDR3: TGTGCCACCGCGGACAGGAGAGATGAAAAACTGTTTTTT.

The chain has TRBV3-1 (or the pseudogene TRBV3-2) and TRBJ1-3, with 7 bases that match TRBD1. The length of the CDR3 is 15 residues. The V gene's germline CDR1 is LGHDT and CDR2 YNNKEL (reference sequence). The V and J ends lost 3 bases and 4 bases, in that order; junction bases with no gene match: 6. CDR3 nucleotide sequence: TGTGCCAGCAGCCAGAAACAGGGGCCCGGAAACACCATATATTTT. Protein: CASSQKQGPGNTIYF.

J is TRBJ2-3 and V is TRBV9; D is perhaps TRBD1 (8 bases). V was pared by 0 bases and J by 3 bases, with 14 bases between. CDR1 is SGDLS, CDR2 YYNGEE, per germline. This CDR3 is 16 amino acids long. Written as DNA, the CDR3 is TGTGCCAGCAGCGTAGGAGGACAGGGAGGGACAGATACGCAGTATTTT. This encodes CASSVGGQGGTDTQYF.

For the CDR3, the DNA is TGTGCCAGCAAACTGGGGGGACAGCTTAACGAGCAGTACTTC. Translated, it gives CASKLGGQLNEQYF. This chain joins TRBV28 and TRBJ2-7; D is perhaps TRBD1 (7 bases). This CDR3 comprises 14 residues. Germline CDR1 MDHEN, CDR2 SYDVKM. Trimming removed 7 bases at V and 5 bases at J, with 18 bases between.

The rearrangement uses TRBV11-2 and TRBJ2-1; 14 bases agree with TRBD2. This CDR3 has 19 amino acids. From germline, CDR1 is SGHAT and CDR2 FQNNGV. V lost 0 bases and J lost 5; bases outside the gene matches: 9. The CDR3 here is CASSLDLRLAGGKHNEQFF. The CDR3, as DNA: TGTGCCAGCAGCTTAGATCTGAGACTAGCGGGAGGGAAACACAATGAGCAGTTCTTC.

V and J are TRBV6-5 and TRBJ2-2; the match to TRBD2 covers 7 bases. V lost 6 bases to trimming and J lost 5 bases; unmatched junction nucleotides: 9. This CDR3 has 15 residues. Germline assignment: CDR1 MNHEY and CDR2 SVGAGI. CDR3: CASRKSGEGTGELFF. In DNA, the CDR3 is TGTGCCAGCAGAAAGTCGGGGGAGGGGACCGGGGAGCTGTTTTTT.

The rearrangement links TRBV7-9 to TRBJ2-5; 10 bases align to TRBD1. Trimming took 3 bases from V and 5 from J; bases not matched to a gene: 9. CDR3 length: 16 residues. The germline gives CDR1 SEHNR, CDR2 FQNEAQ (reference sequence). The CDR3 is CASSFGDRGVGETQYF. The CDR3 DNA follows: TGTGCCAGCAGCTTCGGGGACAGGGGAGTCGGGGAGACCCAGTACTTC.